What follows are 13 T cell receptor beta chains derived from one specimen sequenced in a study of OX40 agonist ivuxolimab in advanced cancers. Only in-frame clones appear in the TCRdb table, and some are missing; sequencing was by immunoSEQ multiplex PCR. In the table there are roughly 72,000 clones, 85% to 90% of which are singletons. Sample: CD4+ or CD8+ T cells sorted from blood, taken in a trial of the OX40 agonist ivuxolimab. The receptors were sampled from an adult with an advanced solid tumor such as melanoma, head and neck, liver or kidney cancer.

CDR3 DNA sequence: TGTGCCAGCAGCTTATCAGGCGCAACTAATGAAAAACTGTTTTTT. Translating it yields CASSLSGATNEKLFF. The chain is built from TRBV7-9 and TRBJ1-4; D ambiguous. This CDR3 region has 15 residues. Deletions cut 2 bases from V and 0 bases from J, with 7 bases between. Germline CDR1 and CDR2: SEHNR and FQNEAQ (reference sequence).

This sequence joins TRBV19 and TRBJ1-5; tentatively, D is TRBD1 (5 bases). The germline V gene encodes CDR1 LNHDA and CDR2 SQIVND (reference sequence). CDR3 length: 16 amino acids. Trimming left V 5 bases short and J 4 bases short, with 18 bases between. CDR3 sequence reads: CASSPQPGTANQPQHF. In DNA form, the CDR3 reads TGTGCCAGTAGTCCTCAGCCCGGGACGGCTAATCAGCCCCAGCATTTT.

CDR3 protein: CASRRTGLNSPLHF. In nucleotides, the CDR3 is TGCGCCAGCAGGCGCACAGGGCTTAATTCACCCCTCCACTTT. This chain connects TRBV4-1 to TRBJ1-6; D possibly corresponds to TRBD1 (6 bases). The V and J ends lost 6 bases and 6 bases respectively, with 12 bases between them. Germline values: CDR1 MGHRA, CDR2 YSYEKL. The CDR3 runs 14 residues.

V and J are TRBV27 and TRBJ1-6, with D unresolved. V dropped 3 bases and J dropped 8 bases, with 17 bases sitting between them. CDR1 is MNHEY, CDR2 SMNVEV, per germline (reference sequence). This CDR3 is built from 16 residues. This CDR3 reads CASSFGLGLNHSPLHF. As DNA, the CDR3 is TGTGCCAGCAGTTTCGGACTGGGCCTTAATCATTCACCCCTCCACTTT.

This clone showed up just once. The chain carries TRBV6-6 and TRBJ2-5; no reliable D call. V dropped 8 bases and J dropped 1 base, with 2 bases sitting between them. CDR3 length equals 10 residues. Germline V gene data show CDR1 as MNHNY and CDR2 as SVGAGI (reference sequence). The DNA of the CDR3 is TGTGCCAGCGGCCAAGAGACCCAGTACTTC. Translating gives CASGQETQYF.

This clone occurred once. The J gene is TRBJ2-5, the V gene TRBV7-2; D is uncertain. V was clipped by 6 bases and J by 4 bases, with 12 bases between them. The CDR3 is made up of 13 amino acids. Germline V gene sequence: CDR1 SGHTA, CDR2 FQGNSA. In DNA form, the CDR3 reads TGTGCCAGCAGTCTTAATCGGCGAGAGACCCAGTACTTC. Protein product: CASSLNRRETQYF.

The J gene is TRBJ1-3, the V gene TRBV9, with D tentatively TRBD1 (5 bases). The CDR3 has 15 amino acids. V lost 4 bases and J 0 bases, leaving 11 bases between the germline ends. Germline V lookup: CDR1 SGDLS, CDR2 YYNGEE. Written as DNA, the CDR3 is TGTGCCAGCAGCACCCAGGGCGGCTCTGGAAACACCATATATTTT. Translating it yields CASSTQGGSGNTIYF. The variable domain in full, with the rest retrieved from reference TRBV9 and TRBJ1-3, is DSGVTQTPKHLITATGQRVTLRCSPRSGDLSVYWYQQSLDQGLQFLIQYYNGEERAKGNILERFSAQQFPDLHSELNLSSLELGDSALYFCASSTQGGSGNTIYFGEGSWLTVV.

This chain links TRBV19 with TRBJ1-4; unclear D gene. CDR3 length: 15 residues. Trimming left V 7 bases short and J 7 bases short, with 19 bases between. Germline assignment: CDR1 LNHDA and CDR2 SQIVND (reference sequence). CDR3 nucleotides: TGTGCCAGTACCTCCCTTCTGTATGAAGGTGAAAAACTGTTTTTT. Translation gives CASTSLLYEGEKLFF.

The gene calls are TRBV10-2 and TRBJ1-1; D unclear. The V and J ends lost 9 bases and 5 bases respectively, with 16 bases between them. This CDR3 is 13 amino acids long. The germline V gene has CDR1 WSHSY and CDR2 SAAADI. This CDR3 reads CASSQEHGTEAFF. Written as DNA, the CDR3 is TGCGCCAGTTCTCAGGAACACGGGACTGAAGCTTTCTTT.

The chain has TRBV6-6 and TRBJ2-7; D possibly uses TRBD1 or TRBD2 (6 bases each). The CDR3 runs to 14 residues. Trimming cost V 4 bases and J 2 bases, with 12 bases left between them. Germline CDR1 reads MNHNY; CDR2 reads SVGAGI (reference sequence). CDR3 sequence (DNA): TGTGCCAGCAGTTCCCCGGGGGCTCCCTACGAGCAGTACTTC. Translating it yields CASSSPGAPYEQYF.

Concerning this clone: Other nucleotide sequences from this sample produce the same CDR3. The genes are TRBV21-1 and TRBJ2-6; TRBD2 was called by the table and not checked on the DNA. TRBV21-1 is a known pseudogene. The CDR3 is 18 amino acids. CDR3 bases: TGTGCCAGCAGCAAAGTCGAGGTCGCGAGCTCTGGGGCCAACGTCCTGACTTTC. Translating it yields CASSKVEVASSGANVLTF.

V and J are TRBV6-8 and TRBJ1-5; 10 bases agree with TRBD1. The CDR3 totals 16 residues. J gave up 7 bases and V 2 bases, and 8 bases lay outside the gene matches. The germline gives CDR1 MNHGY, CDR2 SAAAGT. The CDR3 loop is CASSYRDRGRGQPQHF. Here the CDR3 DNA reads TGTGCCAGCAGTTACAGGGACAGGGGACGAGGACAGCCCCAGCATTTT.

The chain carries TRBV2 and TRBJ1-5; D uncertain. Germline loops: CDR1 SNHLY, CDR2 FYNNEI. This CDR3 comprises 11 residues. V lost 4 bases and J 12 bases, leaving 10 bases between the germline ends. CDR3 DNA: TGTGCCAGCAGTGGCCAGAACCACCAGCATTTT. Amino acids: CASSGQNHQHF.